The 12 T cell receptor beta chains reported below all come from one sample, sequenced in a study of T cell responses to AZD1222 COVID-19 vaccine. The assay was immunoSEQ multiplex PCR, and TCRdb's table has in-frame clones only and misses some. The sample carries fewer than 150,000 clones, 87% recorded once. Source: peripheral blood, taken on day 0 of AZD1222 vaccination. These receptors were obtained from an adult in good health.

This chain joins TRBV5-1 and TRBJ2-2; tentative D call: TRBD2 (6 bases). CDR3 length equals 16 residues. Germline lookup yields CDR1 SGHRS and CDR2 YFSETQ. V was shortened by 5 bases and J by 0 bases, with 14 bases between the two germline ends. CDR3 in amino acids: CASRQGLIANTGELFF. CDR3 DNA: TGCGCCAGCAGGCAGGGACTGATCGCGAACACCGGGGAGCTGTTTTTT. The entire variable domain, with the rest obtained from reference TRBV5-1 and TRBJ2-2, is as follows: KAGVTQTPRYLIKTRGQQVTLSCSPISGHRSVSWYQQTPGQGLQFLFEYFSETQRNKGNFPGRFSGRQFSNSRSEMNVSTLELGDSALYLCASRQGLIANTGELFFGEGSRLTVL.

This rearrangement joins TRBV6-2 or TRBV6-3 to TRBJ2-7; no clear D gene. Germline CDR1 is MNHEY and CDR2 is SVGEGT. Trimming left V 0 bases short and J 3 bases short, with 15 bases between. The CDR3 extends over 16 amino acids. The CDR3 loop is CASSYSSPGRIYEQYF. The CDR3 bases are TGTGCCAGCAGTTACTCGAGCCCCGGCAGAATCTACGAGCAGTACTTC.

The chain has TRBV18 and TRBJ1-3, with 7 bases aligning to TRBD1. Germline-derived CDR1 and CDR2 are KGHSH and LQKENI. Unmatched junction bases numbered 6, after V lost 4 bases and J lost 3 bases. CDR3 length: 15 residues. In DNA, the CDR3 is TGTGCCAGCTCACTGGGGACAGACGTTGGAAACACCATATATTTT. Amino acid sequence: CASSLGTDVGNTIYF. Supplemented by reference TRBV18 and TRBJ1-3, the full variable domain reads NAGVMQNPRHLVRRRGQEARLRCSPMKGHSHVYWYRQLPEEGLKFMVYLQKENIIDESGMPKERFSAEFPKEGPSILRIQQVVRGDSAAYFCASSLGTDVGNTIYFGEGSWLTVV.

The chain recombines TRBV4-3 with TRBJ1-6; no definite D call. Trimming took 2 bases from V and 8 from J, leaving 7 bases between them. CDR1 is LGHNA and CDR2 is YSLEER in the germline V gene. The CDR3 has 13 residues. CDR3 sequence: CASSQSADSPLHF. As DNA, the CDR3 is TGCGCCAGCAGCCAATCGGCGGATTCACCCCTCCACTTT.

The chain uses TRBV4-3 and TRBJ1-6; D ambiguous. The V gene's germline CDR1 is LGHNA and CDR2 YSLEER. V was trimmed by 0 bases and J by 6 bases, leaving 12 bases between them. The CDR3 extends over 16 amino acids. The CDR3 is CASSQDGVGSNSPLHF. In DNA, the CDR3 is TGCGCCAGCAGCCAAGATGGGGTGGGCAGTAATTCACCCCTCCACTTT.

The chain uses TRBV24-1 and TRBJ1-2; a weak D match, TRBD1 (5 bases). Germline loops: CDR1 KGHDR, CDR2 SFDVKD. The CDR3 is 16 amino acids. V gave up 1 base and J gave up 5 bases, with 16 bases separating them. In nucleotides, the CDR3 is TGTGCCACCAGTGATTTAGACGGACGTAGGGGTTATGGCTACACCTTC. Translation: CATSDLDGRRGYGYTF.

V and J are TRBV4-1 and TRBJ1-2; no reliable D call. V lost 1 base and J 4 bases, leaving 19 bases between the germline ends. Germline CDR1 is MGHRA and CDR2 is YSYEKL. This CDR3 region has 17 residues. This CDR3 is CASSQVIRRRATYGYTF. The CDR3 region has the DNA TGCGCCAGCAGCCAAGTAATTAGGAGGAGGGCAACCTATGGCTACACCTTC.

The CDR3 coding sequence is TGTGCCACACACCGGACAGGGCCTTCAAACACCATATATTTT. Residues: CATHRTGPSNTIYF. The gene calls are TRBV6-5 and TRBJ1-3, with 8 bases that match TRBD1. Germline V gives CDR1 MNHEY, CDR2 SVGAGI. The CDR3 length is 14 residues. The J segment lost 6 bases and the V segment lost 10 bases, leaving 11 bases of the junction unmatched.

The chain has TRBV12-3 or TRBV12-4 and TRBJ2-7, with TRBD1 as a possible D gene (6 bases). V lost 3 bases to trimming and J lost 3 bases, with 9 bases between them. There are 13 residues in the CDR3. The CDR3 protein is CASSFQGGYEQYF. DNA for the CDR3: TGTGCCAGCAGTTTTCAAGGGGGCTACGAGCAGTACTTC.

The V and J genes are TRBV7-9 and TRBJ1-1; D is undetermined. V was clipped by 5 bases and J by 0 bases, with 25 bases between them. The CDR3 spans 19 residues. The germline V gene encodes CDR1 SEHNR and CDR2 FQNEAQ (reference sequence). CDR3 in amino acids: CASSPRNGLTEGMNTEAFF. The DNA for the CDR3 is TGTGCCAGCAGCCCACGGAACGGCCTGACGGAGGGTATGAACACTGAAGCTTTCTTT.

V and J are TRBV4-1 and TRBJ2-3; 16 positions agree with TRBD2. Germline CDR1 is MGHRA and CDR2 is YSYEKL. The V and J ends lost 5 bases and 4 bases, in that order; junction bases with no gene match: 6. CDR3 length equals 17 residues. The CDR3 loop reads CASSETGTSGGADTQYF. CDR3 coding DNA: TGCGCCAGCAGCGAAACCGGGACTAGCGGGGGGGCAGATACGCAGTATTTT.

The gene calls are TRBV4-3 and TRBJ2-5; D is unresolved. This CDR3 is 15 amino acids long. V lost 0 bases to trimming and J lost 5 bases, with 13 bases between them. CDR1 is LGHNA and CDR2 is YSLEER in the germline V gene. DNA of the CDR3: TGCGCCAGCAGCCAAGATATGGGAACAAGGGAGACCCAGTACTTC. Protein: CASSQDMGTRETQYF.